These 14 T cell receptor beta chains originate from one sample sequenced in a study of ipilimumab plus nivolumab after autologous stem cell transplantation. The table came from immunoSEQ multiplex PCR; TCRdb's copy has only in-frame clones and leaves some out. The sample holds roughly 16,000 clones; 81% are singletons and the top ten take 23%. The sequenced sample was PBMCs, obtained in a trial of ipilimumab plus nivolumab as post-transplant consolidation. Source of these receptors: a male donor with diffuse large B-cell lymphoma.

The chain is built from TRBV11-2 and TRBJ2-3, with 13 bases lining up with TRBD2. V lost 5 bases, J lost 2 bases, and 4 bases stayed unmatched. This CDR3 has 16 amino acids. Looked up from germline, CDR1 is SGHAT and CDR2 is FQNNGV. CDR3 sequence reads: CASSTGLAGSTDTQYF. The CDR3 DNA reads as TGTGCCAGCAGCACGGGACTAGCGGGGTCCACAGATACGCAGTATTTT.

This sequence joins TRBV9 and TRBJ2-5; TRBD2 is a possible D gene (5 bases). V was shortened by 0 bases and J by 5 bases, with 5 bases between the two germline ends. Per germline, CDR1 SGDLS and CDR2 YYNGEE. The CDR3 covers 12 residues. The CDR3 nucleotides read TGTGCCAGCAGCGTAGGCGGGGAGACCCAGTACTTC. Translated: CASSVGGETQYF. Together with reference TRBV9 and TRBJ2-5, the CDR3 gives the full variable domain: DSGVTQTPKHLITATGQRVTLRCSPRSGDLSVYWYQQSLDQGLQFLIQYYNGEERAKGNILERFSAQQFPDLHSELNLSSLELGDSALYFCASSVGGETQYFGPGTRLLVL.

The chain links TRBV9 to TRBJ1-3, with D uncertain. Germline V lookup: CDR1 SGDLS, CDR2 YYNGEE. CDR3 length: 13 residues. V was clipped by 2 bases and J by 3 bases, with 6 bases between them. CDR3: CASSVPGGNTIYF. The CDR3 bases are TGTGCCAGCAGCGTTCCGGGTGGAAACACCATATATTTT.

The V and J genes are TRBV19 and TRBJ1-5, with TRBD1 as a possible D gene (5 bases). Germline loops: CDR1 LNHDA, CDR2 SQIVND (reference sequence). Trimming cost V 3 bases and J 5 bases, with 17 bases left between them. The length of the CDR3 is 16 residues. The CDR3 region has the DNA TGTGCCAGTAGTATCGGGGGAGGGCGTCGGGATCAGCCCCAGCATTTT. Amino acid sequence: CASSIGGGRRDQPQHF.

This CDR3 is CASSFQGAQPIELGGYTF. Written as DNA, the CDR3 is TGTGCCAGCAGCTTTCAGGGGGCGCAGCCAATTGAGCTCGGTGGCTACACCTTC. The chain carries TRBV7-2 and TRBJ1-2; 8 bases agree with TRBD1. Germline trimming cut 3 bases from V and 7 bases from J; bases unmatched to any gene: 19. Per the germline V gene, CDR1 is SGHTA and CDR2 is FQGNSA. The CDR3 contains 18 residues.

The V and J genes are TRBV9 and TRBJ1-5; D gene ambiguous. The CDR3 consists of 13 residues. Germline CDR1 and CDR2: SGDLS and YYNGEE. V lost 4 bases and J lost 7, with 12 bases in between. CDR3 sequence reads: CASSPNPEQPQHF. The DNA for the CDR3 is TGTGCCAGCAGCCCCAATCCCGAACAGCCCCAGCATTTT.

J is TRBJ1-4 and V is TRBV4-3; D not resolved. The germline V gene encodes CDR1 LGHNA and CDR2 YSLEER. This CDR3 region has 15 residues. The germline V and J ends were trimmed by 0 bases and 3 bases, with 8 bases remaining between them. The CDR3: CASSQDAASNEKLFF. The DNA for the CDR3 is TGCGCCAGCAGCCAAGACGCAGCTTCTAATGAAAAACTGTTTTTT.

The chain uses TRBV27 and TRBJ1-2; 7 bases are a match to TRBD1. Germline V gene lookup returns CDR1 MNHEY and CDR2 SMNVEV (reference sequence). The CDR3 sequence is 16 residues long. Trimming at V came to 0 bases and at J to 0 bases, leaving 4 bases not matched to a gene. CDR3 DNA sequence: TGTGCCAGCAGTTTATCTGGCGGACAGGCTAACTATGGCTACACCTTC. Protein sequence: CASSLSGGQANYGYTF.

The chain combines TRBV13 with TRBJ1-2; 9 nucleotides line up with TRBD1. The CDR3 covers 15 residues. After removal of 5 bases from V and 4 bases from J, the junction contained 8 bases not matched to a gene. The germline gives CDR1 PRHDT, CDR2 FYEKMQ (reference sequence). CDR3 sequence reads: CASSTTGGAGYGYTF. In nucleotides, the CDR3 is TGTGCCAGCAGCACCACAGGGGGCGCTGGCTATGGCTACACCTTC.

This clone is medium-sized (0.01 to 0.1%) in the sample. The gene calls are TRBV5-5 and TRBJ2-7; TRBD1 might be the D (5 bases). The CDR3 runs to 14 residues. V dropped 0 bases and J dropped 6 bases, with 13 bases sitting between them. Germline CDR1 and CDR2: SGHKS and YYEKEE (reference sequence). This chain's CDR3 is CASSLGVRAVEQYF. CDR3 in DNA: TGTGCCAGCAGCTTGGGGGTCAGGGCCGTCGAGCAGTACTTC.

This clone was picked up one time. The chain is built from TRBV4-1 and TRBJ2-5; the match to TRBD1 covers 8 bases. The closer fit of TRBJ2-7 to the DNA end suggests the J call may be wrong. Germline loops: CDR1 MGHRA, CDR2 YSYEKL. The CDR3 totals 16 residues. The CDR3 DNA sequence: TGCGCCAGCAGCCAAGACCCCCCGGACAGGGCAACCGAGCAGTACTTC. Translating it yields CASSQDPPDRATEQYF.

The chain combines TRBV7-9 with TRBJ2-3; tentative D call: TRBD2 (6 bases). The V gene lost 5 bases and the J gene lost 2 bases, with 20 bases spanning the gap. In germline, CDR1 is SEHNR, CDR2 FQNEAQ (reference sequence). The CDR3 spans 17 residues. The CDR3 protein is CASSQGRLGLDTDTQYF. Written as DNA, the CDR3 is TGTGCCAGCAGCCAGGGACGGCTGGGACTGGACACAGATACGCAGTATTTT.

Within the sample, this clone is medium-sized. The chain employs TRBV5-6 and TRBJ1-2; no clear D gene. The germline CDR1 and CDR2 sequences are SGHDT and YYEEEE. Trimming removed 2 bases at V and 4 bases at J, with 9 bases between. This CDR3 region has 13 residues. The CDR3 protein is CASSFGQSYGYTF. CDR3 DNA: TGTGCCAGCAGCTTTGGGCAGTCCTATGGCTACACCTTC.

The chain couples TRBV13 to TRBJ2-1, with D hard to call. This CDR3 is built from 14 residues. Germline assignment: CDR1 PRHDT and CDR2 FYEKMQ (reference sequence). The V and J ends lost 1 base and 0 bases respectively, with 4 bases between them. CDR3 amino acids: CASSLVGSYNEQFF. The CDR3 nucleotides read TGTGCCAGCAGCTTAGTAGGCTCCTACAATGAGCAGTTCTTC.